These T cell receptor beta chains were read from a single sample in a study of T cell responses to AZD1222 COVID-19 vaccine. Produced via immunoSEQ multiplex PCR; TCRdb's table is partial and in-frame only. The sample carries approximately 160,000 clones, 85% to 95% recorded once. The source was peripheral blood, collected on day 0 of AZD1222 vaccination. The receptors were gathered from an adult in good health. Both conserved end residues are part of each CDR3. D genes are given only for firm matches.

j_call: TRBJ2-5
v_call: TRBV14
d_call: -
cdr3_aa: CASSRPRGGSGQETQYF
cdr3_nt: TGTGCCAGCAGCCGTCCAAGGGGGGGGTCAGGCCAAGAGACCCAGTACTTC

j_call: TRBJ1-2
v_call: TRBV27
d_call: -
cdr3_aa: CASSPQGSRYGYTF
cdr3_nt: TGTGCCAGCAGTCCCCAGGGGTCTCGCTATGGCTACACCTTC

j_call: TRBJ2-5
v_call: TRBV18
d_call: -
cdr3_aa: CASSRQGETQYF
cdr3_nt: TGTGCCAGCTCACGGCAGGGAGAGACCCAGTACTTC

j_call: TRBJ1-5
v_call: TRBV4-2
d_call: -
cdr3_aa: CASSQDMGFGQPQHF
cdr3_nt: TGTGCCAGCAGCCAAGATATGGGATTCGGCCAGCCCCAGCATTTT

j_call: TRBJ2-1
v_call: TRBV5-8
d_call: -
cdr3_aa: CASSPEGRGTIF
cdr3_nt: TGTGCCAGCAGCCCGGAAGGCAGGGGCACGATCTTC

j_call: TRBJ1-2
v_call: TRBV5-6
d_call: -
cdr3_aa: CASIRTLGHGYTF
cdr3_nt: TGTGCCAGCATCCGAACCTTGGGACATGGCTACACCTTC

j_call: TRBJ1-5
v_call: TRBV15
d_call: -
cdr3_aa: CATSGGNSYSYNQPQHF
cdr3_nt: TGTGCCACCAGCGGAGGGAATTCGTATTCCTACAATCAGCCCCAGCATTTT

j_call: TRBJ2-5
v_call: TRBV2
d_call: TRBD1
cdr3_aa: CASRPTGGETQYF
cdr3_nt: TGTGCCAGCAGGCCGACAGGGGGGGAGACCCAGTACTTC

j_call: TRBJ1-5
v_call: TRBV7-8
d_call: -
cdr3_aa: CASSLGDSFQPQHF
cdr3_nt: TGTGCCAGCAGCTTAGGGGATAGTTTCCAGCCCCAGCATTTT

j_call: TRBJ2-6
v_call: TRBV19
d_call: TRBD2
cdr3_aa: CASSILGGGAAGANVLTF
cdr3_nt: TGTGCCAGTAGTATCCTTGGCGGGGGGGCTGCTGGGGCCAACGTCCTGACTTTC

j_call: TRBJ2-5
v_call: TRBV5-1
d_call: TRBD1
cdr3_aa: CASSKRTGVAQTQYF
cdr3_nt: TGCGCCAGCAGCAAGCGCACAGGGGTCGCCCAGACCCAGTACTTC

j_call: TRBJ2-7
v_call: TRBV18
d_call: -
cdr3_aa: CASSPQGRDLYEQYF
cdr3_nt: TGTGCCAGCTCACCCCAGGGGCGGGATCTCTACGAGCAGTACTTC

j_call: TRBJ2-1
v_call: TRBV5-1
d_call: TRBD2
cdr3_aa: CASSPTGTSGVTEQFF
cdr3_nt: TGCGCCAGCAGCCCGACCGGGACTAGCGGGGTGACTGAGCAGTTCTTC

j_call: TRBJ2-3
v_call: TRBV10-2
d_call: TRBD2
cdr3_aa: CASSPSAGGRIDTQYF
cdr3_nt: TGCGCCAGCAGTCCCTCAGCGGGGGGCAGGATAGATACGCAGTATTTT

j_call: TRBJ1-5
v_call: TRBV6-2/TRBV6-3
d_call: -
cdr3_aa: CASSYHPLDRTRPSNQPQHF
cdr3_nt: TGTGCCAGCAGTTACCATCCTTTAGACAGGACCCGTCCTAGCAATCAGCCCCAGCATTTT

j_call: TRBJ2-5
v_call: TRBV19
d_call: TRBD1
cdr3_aa: CASSPRTGIIQETQYF
cdr3_nt: TGTGCCAGTAGTCCCCGGACAGGCATAATTCAAGAGACCCAGTACTTC

j_call: TRBJ2-3
v_call: TRBV27
d_call: TRBD2
cdr3_aa: CASSFLAGGRGTQYF
cdr3_nt: TGTGCCAGCAGTTTTTTAGCGGGGGGACGAGGTACGCAGTATTTT

j_call: TRBJ2-5
v_call: TRBV11-2
d_call: -
cdr3_aa: CASSLKETQYF
cdr3_nt: TGTGCCAGCAGCTTGAAGGAGACCCAGTACTTC

j_call: TRBJ2-1
v_call: TRBV4-3
d_call: -
cdr3_aa: CASSLNLYNEQFF
cdr3_nt: TGCGCCAGCAGCCTCAACCTTTACAATGAGCAGTTCTTC

j_call: TRBJ1-1
v_call: TRBV15
d_call: -
cdr3_aa: CATSRAGIGTEAFF
cdr3_nt: TGTGCCACCAGCAGAGCAGGCATTGGGACTGAAGCTTTCTTT

j_call: TRBJ2-3
v_call: TRBV5-1
d_call: -
cdr3_aa: CASSLISGTSTDTQYF
cdr3_nt: TGCGCCAGCAGCTTGATCTCCGGCACTAGCACAGATACGCAGTATTTT

j_call: TRBJ2-2
v_call: TRBV4-3
d_call: -
cdr3_aa: CASSQRGRELFF
cdr3_nt: TGCGCCAGCAGCCAGCGGGGGCGGGAGCTGTTTTTT

j_call: TRBJ2-7
v_call: TRBV18
d_call: -
cdr3_aa: CASSLWDTQYETEQYF
cdr3_nt: TGTGCCAGCTCACTATGGGACACCCAGTACGAGACAGAGCAGTACTTC

j_call: TRBJ1-4
v_call: TRBV10-3
d_call: -
cdr3_aa: CATRTTNEKLFF
cdr3_nt: TGTGCCACCAGAACAACTAATGAAAAACTGTTTTTT

j_call: TRBJ2-2
v_call: TRBV20-1
d_call: -
cdr3_aa: CSASRPGELFF
cdr3_nt: TGCAGTGCTAGTCGTCCCGGGGAGCTGTTTTTT

j_call: TRBJ1-2
v_call: TRBV2
d_call: TRBD1
cdr3_aa: CASSYPGQGAGGYTF
cdr3_nt: TGTGCCAGCAGTTATCCGGGACAGGGGGCGGGCGGCTACACCTTC